The 32 T cell receptor beta chains listed next were all sequenced from one sample in a study of blood T cell repertoires in COVID-19 (dated by TCRdb to 2018 to 2021). The library was produced with the immunoSEQ multiplex PCR assay. TCRdb stores this immuneACCESS table with in-frame sequences only. Part of the clones is absent; in the studies checked, under half of the shortfall reflects unresolved V genes, and no reason is known for the rest. The sample records 160,000 or so clones, around 83% of which are singletons. Clones ranked in the top ten supply about 1.5% of the sample. Sequencing was done on a sample of peripheral blood. The receptors originated from a human donor in a cohort sampled during active COVID-19.

The chain's CDR3 is CASVGSGSDGYTF. The CDR3 nucleotides read TGTGCCAGCGTTGGTAGTGGTAGTGATGGCTACACCTTC. V is TRBV28 and J is TRBJ1-2, with D uncertain. The CDR3 has 13 amino acids. Germline V gene data show CDR1 as MDHEN and CDR2 as SYDVKM. V gave up 8 bases and J gave up 6 bases, with 16 bases separating them.

The chain has TRBV4-2 and TRBJ1-1; D perhaps matches TRBD1 (6 bases). CDR1 LGHNA and CDR2 YNFKEQ come from the germline V gene. The length of the CDR3 is 12 residues. V was trimmed by 6 bases and J by 10 bases, leaving 15 bases between them. The CDR3 protein is CASSRVPDRAFF. DNA for the CDR3: TGTGCCAGCAGTCGGGTTCCGGACAGAGCTTTCTTT.

In DNA form, the CDR3 reads TGTGCCAGCAGCTTAGCTCTAGCGGCCTACAATGAGCAGTTCTTC. Translation: CASSLALAAYNEQFF. The chain employs TRBV5-4 and TRBJ2-1, with TRBD2 matching 7 bases. The CDR3 extends over 15 amino acids. Germline CDR1 reads SGHNT; CDR2 reads YYREEE (reference sequence). Losses at the gene ends were 2 bases for V and 2 bases for J; bases not matched to a gene: 4.

The CDR3 bases are TGTGCCAGCAGCCATGTTTATGTGACACAGAACACTGAAGCTTTCTTT. Amino acids: CASSHVYVTQNTEAFF. This chain uses TRBV3-1 (or the pseudogene TRBV3-2) with TRBJ1-1; D uncertain. The CDR3 is made up of 16 amino acids. The V and J ends lost 3 bases and 1 base respectively, with 15 bases between them. CDR1 LGHDT and CDR2 YNNKEL come from the germline V gene (reference sequence).

The V gene is TRBV7-2, the J gene TRBJ2-3, with D perhaps matching TRBD1 (6 bases). Between the trimmed V and J ends, which lost 4 bases and 0 bases, there was a span of 17 bases. Germline V gives CDR1 SGHTA, CDR2 FQGNSA. CDR3 size: 17 residues. The CDR3 DNA follows: TGTGCCAGCAGCTGGTACGCGCCAGGGGTTAGCACAGATACGCAGTATTTT. It translates to CASSWYAPGVSTDTQYF.

The V call is TRBV4-1, the J call TRBJ1-5; possibly TRBD1 for D (5 bases). This CDR3 region has 15 residues. Germline V gene data show CDR1 as MGHRA and CDR2 as YSYEKL. Deletions cut 2 bases from V and 3 bases from J, with 11 bases between. In nucleotides, the CDR3 is TGCGCCAGCAGCCAATGGGGCAGCCTCAATCAGCCCCAGCATTTT. Its translation is CASSQWGSLNQPQHF.

The CDR3 nucleotides read TGTGCCAGCAGCCAAGATGGTGGCCCGAACACCGGGGAGCTGTTTTTT. Amino acid sequence: CASSQDGGPNTGELFF. The chain employs TRBV4-2 and TRBJ2-2; D gene ambiguous. The germline V gene encodes CDR1 LGHNA and CDR2 YNFKEQ. This CDR3 region has 16 residues. Trimming pared 0 bases from V and 0 bases from J, leaving 8 bases between.

This clone came up once. V and J are TRBV9 and TRBJ1-5; 8 nucleotides match TRBD1. Germline CDR1 is SGDLS and CDR2 is YYNGEE. Trimming took 4 bases from V and 2 from J; bases not matched to a gene: 2. This CDR3 is built from 14 residues. In DNA form, the CDR3 reads TGTGCCAGCAGCTCGACAGGGGGCAATCAGCCCCAGCATTTT. Translation: CASSSTGGNQPQHF.

This sequence joins TRBV4-3 and TRBJ2-1; D perhaps matches TRBD1 (6 bases). The CDR3 runs 15 residues. The V gene's germline CDR1 is LGHNA and CDR2 YSLEER. V lost 0 bases and J 4 bases, leaving 10 bases between the germline ends. DNA for the CDR3: TGCGCCAGCAGCCAAGATGGGACACGGTACAATGAGCAGTTCTTC. Protein: CASSQDGTRYNEQFF.

V usage is TRBV7-9 and J usage is TRBJ2-7; TRBD1 agrees at 9 bases. Per the germline V gene, CDR1 is SEHNR and CDR2 is FQNEAQ (reference sequence). CDR3 size: 18 residues. With V trimmed by 5 bases and J by 7 bases, 21 bases remained unmatched. CDR3 sequence (DNA): TGTGCCAGCAGCGGACCCGGGACAGGGTCCATACCCCGGGGGGAGCAGTACTTC. It specifies CASSGPGTGSIPRGEQYF.

The J gene is TRBJ1-1, the V gene TRBV6-2 or TRBV6-3, with unresolved D. From germline, CDR1 is MNHEY and CDR2 SVGEGT. The CDR3 sequence is 13 residues long. With 5 bases removed from V and 6 bases from J, the gap between germline ends came to 13 bases. This chain's CDR3 is CASSTPRVSEAFF. CDR3 DNA sequence: TGTGCCAGCAGTACTCCACGGGTCTCTGAAGCTTTCTTT.

The V gene is TRBV10-2, the J gene TRBJ2-2, with TRBD2 as a possible D gene (6 bases). The CDR3 has 14 residues. Trimming pared 8 bases from V and 4 bases from J, leaving 14 bases between. Germline V lookup: CDR1 WSHSY, CDR2 SAAADI. CDR3 in amino acids: CASSRESGTGELFF. The CDR3 bases are TGCGCCAGCTCACGGGAGTCTGGCACCGGGGAGCTGTTTTTT.

The rearrangement uses TRBV2 and TRBJ2-3; 11 bases agree with TRBD2. The CDR3 is 14 residues long. Germline V CDR1 and CDR2: SNHLY, FYNNEI. V dropped 6 bases and J dropped 3; count of bases not matched to a gene: 2. This CDR3 is CASSWTSGTDTQYF. CDR3 nucleotide sequence: TGTGCCAGCAGCTGGACTAGCGGGACAGATACGCAGTATTTT.

In the case of this clone: One junction end disagrees with the germline gene, perhaps due to a read error. V usage is TRBV3-1 (or the pseudogene TRBV3-2) and J usage is TRBJ2-6; weak D call: TRBD1 (5 bases). The CDR3 is 13 residues long. CDR1 is LGHDT, CDR2 YNNKEL, per germline (reference sequence). In DNA, the CDR3 is TGTGCCAGCAGCCAAGCTGGGGCCAACGTCCCGACTTTC. Protein product: CASSQAGANVPTF.

The gene calls are TRBV29-1 and TRBJ2-2, with TRBD1 identical over 8 bases. Trimming at V came to 7 bases and at J to 5 bases, leaving 9 bases not matched to a gene. CDR1 is SQVTM and CDR2 is ANQGSEA in the germline V gene. The CDR3 runs 14 residues. The chain's CDR3 is CSAAGGDWTGELFF. The DNA for the CDR3 is TGCAGCGCCGCAGGGGGCGATTGGACCGGGGAGCTGTTTTTT.

This chain uses TRBV12-5 with TRBJ1-4, with 7 bases fitting TRBD1. The J segment lost 6 bases and the V segment lost 6 bases, leaving 16 bases of the junction unmatched. The germline V gene encodes CDR1 LGHNT and CDR2 FRNRAP. This CDR3 has 17 amino acids. The DNA of the CDR3 is TGTGCTAGTGGGCCCCGGGACAGAGAAGGAGGTCATGAAAAACTGTTTTTT. The encoded protein is CASGPRDREGGHEKLFF.

The chain links TRBV19 to TRBJ2-7; D might be TRBD1 (6 bases). The CDR3 spans 15 residues. The germline CDR1 and CDR2 sequences are LNHDA and SQIVND (reference sequence). The V end was cut by 7 bases, the J end by 4 bases, with 20 bases between. CDR3 in amino acids: CASTSEATGPYEQYF. CDR3 bases: TGTGCCAGTACCTCCGAGGCGACAGGCCCTTACGAGCAGTACTTC.

This clone was recorded a few times. The chain carries TRBV19 and TRBJ2-2; D perhaps matches TRBD2 (5 bases). CDR1 and CDR2 from the germline V gene are LNHDA and SQIVND (reference sequence). The CDR3 spans 16 residues. The ends were cut back, 3 bases at V and 8 bases at J, with 19 bases in the middle. The CDR3 protein is CASSILIGISLGELFF. The CDR3 DNA follows: TGTGCCAGTAGTATCCTAATCGGGATTTCGCTAGGGGAGCTGTTTTTT.

This clone was counted a single time. The chain employs TRBV10-1 and TRBJ2-7; 8 bases agree with TRBD2. CDR1 and CDR2 (germline): WNHNN, SYGVQD (reference sequence). This CDR3 region has 14 residues. The V and J ends lost 3 bases and 3 bases, in that order; junction bases with no gene match: 4. The CDR3 here is CASSDQRGHYEQYF. CDR3 in DNA: TGCGCCAGCAGTGATCAGCGGGGGCACTACGAGCAGTACTTC.

V usage is TRBV5-4 and J usage is TRBJ2-3; 10 bases agree with TRBD2. This CDR3 contains 17 residues. The germline CDR1 and CDR2 sequences are SGHNT and YYREEE (reference sequence). Trimming cost V 0 bases and J 3 bases; bases outside gene matches: 7. The CDR3 bases are TGTGCCAGCAGCTTGGCCTTACTAGCGGGGTATACAGATACGCAGTATTTT. It encodes CASSLALLAGYTDTQYF.

The CDR3 loop is CASSLLAGGRPTDTQYF. The CDR3 nucleotides are TGTGCCAGCAGCTTGTTAGCGGGGGGGAGACCCACAGATACGCAGTATTTT. This sequence joins TRBV5-4 and TRBJ2-3, with 11 nucleotides matching TRBD2. This CDR3 is 17 amino acids long. J lost 2 bases, V lost 1 base, and 6 bases had no gene match. In germline, CDR1 is SGHNT, CDR2 YYREEE (reference sequence).

J is TRBJ2-7 and V is TRBV20-1; D not resolved. V lost 0 bases and J 4 bases, leaving 4 bases between the germline ends. There are 11 residues in the CDR3. Germline assignment: CDR1 DFQATT and CDR2 SNEGSKA (reference sequence). CDR3 in amino acids: CSARDPYEQYF. As DNA, the CDR3 is TGCAGTGCTAGAGATCCGTACGAGCAGTACTTC.

This clone was picked up one time. V usage is TRBV12-5 and J usage is TRBJ2-7; D is possibly TRBD2 (7 bases). Germline V gene data show CDR1 as LGHNT and CDR2 as FRNRAP. The CDR3 sequence is 14 residues long. V was cut by 6 bases and J by 3 bases, with 15 bases left in between. The CDR3 coding sequence is TGTGCTAGTGGGGATCCAGGGGACTACTACGAGCAGTACTTC. The encoded protein is CASGDPGDYYEQYF.

This rearrangement joins TRBV2 to TRBJ2-7; 7 nucleotides agree with TRBD2. Germline lookup yields CDR1 SNHLY and CDR2 FYNNEI. This CDR3 is built from 12 residues. V dropped 5 bases and J dropped 4; count of bases not matched to a gene: 2. The CDR3 region is CASSRGGYEQYF. The CDR3 DNA reads as TGTGCCAGCAGTCGGGGAGGGTACGAGCAGTACTTC. Full variable domain (rest looked up from reference TRBV2 and TRBJ2-7): EPEVTQTPSHQVTQMGQEVILRCVPISNHLYFYWYRQILGQKVEFLVSFYNNEISEKSEIFDDQFSVERPDGSNFTLKIRSTKLEDSAMYFCASSRGGYEQYFGPGTRLTVT.

This chain links TRBV5-1 with TRBJ1-2; D ambiguous. The CDR3 is made up of 14 amino acids. V was clipped by 0 bases and J by 2 bases, with 8 bases between them. Germline values: CDR1 SGHRS, CDR2 YFSETQ. CDR3: CASSLGQANYGYTF. Written as DNA, the CDR3 is TGCGCCAGCAGCTTGGGGCAGGCAAACTATGGCTACACCTTC. The variable domain in full, completed from reference TRBV5-1 and TRBJ1-2, reads KAGVTQTPRYLIKTRGQQVTLSCSPISGHRSVSWYQQTPGQGLQFLFEYFSETQRNKGNFPGRFSGRQFSNSRSEMNVSTLELGDSALYLCASSLGQANYGYTFGSGTRLTVV.

This clone was recorded a few times. The chain employs TRBV9 and TRBJ1-3; D ambiguous. V was trimmed by 4 bases and J by 0 bases, leaving 11 bases between them. The length of the CDR3 is 15 residues. CDR1 is SGDLS, CDR2 YYNGEE, per germline. The CDR3 loop reads CASSYTGNSGNTIYF. The CDR3 DNA is TGTGCCAGCAGCTATACGGGGAACTCTGGAAACACCATATATTTT.

The CDR3 nucleotides read TGCGCCAGCAGCCAAGAACGGCTACGAGGGCAGTACTTC. It codes for CASSQERLRGQYF. The chain is built from TRBV4-3 and TRBJ2-7; no clear D. The CDR3 totals 13 residues. CDR1 is LGHNA and CDR2 is YSLEER in the germline V gene. Trimming removed 0 bases at V and 9 bases at J, with 12 bases between.

For the CDR3, the DNA is TGTGCCAGCAGCGTAGGAACAGAGGGTTACGAGCAGTACTTC. It translates to CASSVGTEGYEQYF. The rearrangement joins TRBV9 to TRBJ2-7, with D possibly being TRBD2 (5 bases). The CDR3 extends over 14 amino acids. From germline, CDR1 is SGDLS and CDR2 YYNGEE. The V end lost 0 bases, the J end lost 4 bases, and 11 bases lay between the germline ends.

The CDR3 protein is CASSWSTNSEKLFF. The CDR3 nucleotides are TGTGCCAGCAGCTGGAGCACCAATTCTGAAAAACTGTTTTTT. The chain couples TRBV5-6 to TRBJ1-4, with unresolved D. Trimming shortened V by 3 bases and J by 7 bases, and 13 bases separated the two germline ends. This CDR3 has 14 residues. The germline gives CDR1 SGHDT, CDR2 YYEEEE.

DNA of the CDR3: TGTGCCACCAGTCCGGGACAGGGGGCTAATATAGGGTCCTACAATGAGCAGTTCTTC. Translated, it gives CATSPGQGANIGSYNEQFF. The V and J genes are TRBV24-1 and TRBJ2-1, with 12 bases lining up with TRBD1. The CDR3 loop spans 19 amino acids. Per germline, CDR1 KGHDR and CDR2 SFDVKD. V was pared by 6 bases and J by 1 base, with 12 bases of the junction left unmatched.

The gene calls are TRBV2 and TRBJ1-5, with D hard to call. The CDR3 is 12 amino acids. Trimming removed 7 bases at V and 10 bases at J, with 14 bases between. Germline-derived CDR1 and CDR2 are SNHLY and FYNNEI. CDR3 amino acids: CASKEGTGPQHF. For the CDR3, the DNA is TGTGCCAGCAAGGAGGGAACGGGACCCCAGCATTTT.

The rearrangement links TRBV6-2 or TRBV6-3 to TRBJ1-5; D unclear. The CDR3 loop spans 12 amino acids. CDR1 and CDR2 (germline): MNHEY, SVGEGT. Trimming took off 5 bases at V and 2 bases at J, with 4 bases between the two ends. In nucleotides, the CDR3 is TGTGCCAGCAGTCCCGGCAATCAGCCCCAGCATTTT. It yields the protein CASSPGNQPQHF.